A selection of T cell receptor beta chains follows, all from one sample in a study of cytomegalovirus exposure and HLA in healthy donors. Here immunoSEQ multiplex PCR was the method, and the copy in TCRdb shows in-frame clones only, minus some. This table has about 160,000 clones, roughly 80% appearing once. The sample consisted of PBMCs. The receptors derive from a woman in her forties or fifties in good health and CMV-seropositive. CDR3s leave out the opening cysteine and the closing phenylalanine or tryptophan. The D gene is left open where the match is weak.

TRBV5-1	TRBJ2-3	-	ASSAPGRDTQY
TRBV10-3	TRBJ2-5	-	AIRRVAERQETQY
TRBV29-1	TRBJ1-1	-	SVEEGPNSEAF
TRBV15	TRBJ1-6	TRBD1	ATSRDPGTGASPLH
TRBV7-2	TRBJ2-1	TRBD2	ASSPTGTSSYNEQF
TRBV6-4	TRBJ1-1	-	ASRPTHSNTEAF
TRBV7-2	TRBJ1-2	-	ASSSYGGDEGYT
TRBV6-5	TRBJ2-7	-	ASSYSRQLTYEQY
TRBV5-3	TRBJ1-6	-	ARSLYGRGIFNSPLH
TRBV7-9	TRBJ2-1	TRBD2	ASSSWTSGGPEQF
TRBV28	TRBJ2-5	TRBD2	ASRNAPITSGRGETQY
TRBV11-1	TRBJ1-2	-	ASSPKTGANYGYT
TRBV14	TRBJ2-7	-	ASSQVRGGWGLDEQY
TRBV6-5	TRBJ2-3	-	ASSRGQEGTDTQY
TRBV25-1	TRBJ2-2	TRBD2	ASSGTSDTGELF
TRBV21-1	TRBJ2-2	-	ASSKCQSHTGELF
TRBV7-2	TRBJ1-4	-	ASSLGAQRSNEKLF
TRBV15	TRBJ1-5	-	ATSSASGYYSNQPQH
TRBV7-2	TRBJ2-5	TRBD2	ASSLGLAGGQETQY
TRBV27	TRBJ1-4	-	ASRTPLRQASGGKLF
TRBV7-2	TRBJ1-1	-	ASSPIGGNTEAF
TRBV2	TRBJ1-2	-	ASRPQGPNYGYT
TRBV7-6	TRBJ1-2	-	ASSLARERTATYGYT
TRBV5-6	TRBJ2-7	-	ASSWGVFGSAEQY
TRBV19	TRBJ2-7	-	ASSIDRSYEQY
TRBV7-7	TRBJ2-1	TRBD1	ASSLDRDNEQF
TRBV7-9	TRBJ2-7	-	ASSSEQGRYEQY
TRBV19	TRBJ1-1	-	ATAGSEAF
TRBV28	TRBJ2-1	-	ASSLAYNEQF
TRBV7-9	TRBJ2-3	-	ASSRQARADTQY
TRBV30	TRBJ1-2	TRBD1	AWTGGWGYT
TRBV27	TRBJ1-2	TRBD1	ASSFLDRGGYT